What follows are 18 T cell receptor beta chains derived from one specimen sequenced in a study of T cell repertoires in cytomegalovirus infection. No antigen has been identified for these receptors. TCRdb re-derived calls from the reads in MiXCR, one entry per CDR3 protein. This table holds about 570,000 distinct CDR3 sequences, almost 40% found once. This sample comprised cultured PBMCs, obtained from culture after CMV antigen stimulation. The receptors derive from a human donor in good health (CMV status not recorded). Some clones in this sample may be carry-over from other donors' samples.

The chain is built from TRBV7-9 and TRBJ2-3, with TRBD1 matching 7 bases. Trimming at V came to 5 bases and at J to 1 base, leaving 6 bases not matched to a gene. The CDR3 spans 15 residues. CDR1 is SEHNR, CDR2 FQNEAQ, per germline (reference sequence). The CDR3 loop reads CASSLKGAGTDTQYF. The CDR3 DNA sequence: TGTGCCAGCAGCCTAAAGGGGGCAGGCACAGATACGCAGTATTTT.

There are a few counts of this clonotype. This chain links TRBV7-2 with TRBJ1-6; D gene uncertain. Germline lookup yields CDR1 SGHTA and CDR2 FQGNSA. The length of the CDR3 is 14 residues. V lost 6 bases, J lost 7 bases, and 13 bases lay in between. Written as DNA, the CDR3 is TGTGCCAGCAGGGCCAGCTTGGGGAATTCACCCCTCCACTTT. Its translation: CASRASLGNSPLHF. Filled out from reference TRBV7-2 and TRBJ1-6, the complete variable domain reads GAGVSQSPSNKVTEKGKDVELRCDPISGHTALYWYRQSLGQGLEFLIYFQGNSAPDKSGLPSDRFSAERTGGSVSTLTIQRTQQEDSAVYLCASRASLGNSPLHFGNGTRLTVT.

The rearrangement links TRBV6-1 to TRBJ2-7, with 7 bases aligning to TRBD1. CDR1 and CDR2 (germline): MNHNS, SASEGT. After removal of 7 bases from V and 3 bases from J, the junction contained 9 bases not matched to a gene. The CDR3 is 14 amino acids. The CDR3 nucleotides read TGTGCCAGCACTCAGACAGGGACCTTCTACGAGCAGTACTTC. Residues: CASTQTGTFYEQYF.

The chain recombines TRBV6-5 with TRBJ1-1; no clear D. Germline V gives CDR1 MNHEY, CDR2 SVGAGI. The CDR3 is 15 residues long. The ends were cut back, 4 bases at V and 3 bases at J, with 15 bases in the middle. CDR3 in amino acids: CASSSPLSGYTEAFF. DNA of the CDR3: TGTGCCAGCAGTTCCCCCCTCTCGGGGTACACTGAAGCTTTCTTT.

The chain joins TRBV4-1 to TRBJ1-3; 10 bases are a match to TRBD1. This CDR3 has 17 amino acids. J was trimmed by 0 bases and V by 3 bases; bases with no gene match: 5. CDR1 is MGHRA and CDR2 is YSYEKL in the germline V gene. The CDR3 nucleotides are TGCGCCAGCAGCCACGGACAGGGGGAATACTCTGGAAACACCATATATTTT. Translation gives CASSHGQGEYSGNTIYF.

This chain joins TRBV6-1 and TRBJ2-1; maybe TRBD1 (5 bases). The CDR3 runs to 11 residues. V was pared by 7 bases and J by 9 bases, with 10 bases between. The germline V gene encodes CDR1 MNHNS and CDR2 SASEGT. DNA of the CDR3: TGTGCCAGCACGAAGGGGTTTGAGCAGTTCTTC. It codes for CASTKGFEQFF.

The sample holds a few counts of this clonotype. The genes are TRBV4-2 and TRBJ1-2, with 7 positions matching TRBD1. The trim removed 1 base at V and 8 bases at J, leaving 13 bases unmatched. The CDR3 runs 16 residues. CDR1 and CDR2 (germline): LGHNA, YNFKEQ. The CDR3 spells CASSQATTGDTTGYTF. The CDR3 bases are TGTGCCAGCAGCCAAGCGACCACAGGGGATACAACGGGCTACACCTTC.

The V gene is TRBV7-8, the J gene TRBJ2-7, with TRBD2 matching 9 bases. The CDR3 is made up of 13 amino acids. Trimming cost V 6 bases and J 5 bases; bases outside gene matches: 5. In germline, CDR1 is SGHVS, CDR2 FQNEAQ. The CDR3 here is CASSSGRHHEQYF. CDR3 coding DNA: TGTGCCAGCAGTAGCGGGAGACATCACGAGCAGTACTTC. The full variable domain, rest sourced from reference TRBV7-8 and TRBJ2-7, is GAGVSQSPRYKVAKRGQDVALRCDPISGHVSLFWYQQALGQGPEFLTYFQNEAQLDKSGLPSDRFFAERPEGSVSTLKIQRTQQEDSAVYLCASSSGRHHEQYFGPGTRLTVT.

In nucleotides, the CDR3 is TGTGCCAGCAGTCCGGACATCCGTTTAGCCAAAAACATTCAGTACTTC. This gives the protein CASSPDIRLAKNIQYF. The chain has TRBV27 and TRBJ2-4; perhaps TRBD1 as D (5 bases). The V gene's germline CDR1 is MNHEY and CDR2 SMNVEV (reference sequence). This CDR3 is 16 amino acids long. Trimming took 5 bases from V and 0 from J, leaving 14 bases between them.

V usage is TRBV4-2 and J usage is TRBJ1-5, with TRBD1 identical over 9 bases. The V gene end was trimmed by 5 bases and the J gene end by 1 base; junction bases not matched to a gene: 9. The CDR3 runs to 17 residues. Germline V gene data show CDR1 as LGHNA and CDR2 as YNFKEQ. Here the CDR3 DNA reads TGTGCCAGCAGCTCCGGGACAGGGACGGGCAGCAATCAGCCCCAGCATTTT. Translating it yields CASSSGTGTGSNQPQHF.

In its sample, this clonotype was seen a few times. V is TRBV20-1 and J is TRBJ1-4; a weak D match, TRBD1 (5 bases). CDR3 length: 13 amino acids. V was shortened by 1 base and J by 6 bases, with 9 bases between the two germline ends. Germline V lookup: CDR1 DFQATT, CDR2 SNEGSKA (reference sequence). The CDR3 DNA sequence: TGCAGTGCTAGAGCACAGGACGATGAAAAACTGTTTTTT. Residues: CSARAQDDEKLFF.

This chain joins TRBV6-2 or TRBV6-3 and TRBJ2-2; D unresolved. CDR1 and CDR2 from the germline V gene are MNHEY and SVGEGT. Trimming pared 3 bases from V and 5 bases from J, leaving 7 bases between. The CDR3 consists of 13 residues. This CDR3 is CASSYITTGELFF. The CDR3 coding sequence is TGTGCCAGCAGTTATATAACTACCGGGGAGCTGTTTTTT.

The gene calls are TRBV10-3 and TRBJ2-3; 7 bases agree with TRBD1. V dropped 3 bases and J dropped 6; count of bases not matched to a gene: 3. This CDR3 region has 13 residues. Germline loops: CDR1 ENHRY, CDR2 SYGVKD. CDR3 DNA: TGTGCCATCAGTGAAAAGGGGGCGGATACGCAGTATTTT. Protein product: CAISEKGADTQYF.

This chain joins TRBV2 and TRBJ2-3, with D tentatively TRBD1 (6 bases). The CDR3 runs 14 residues. V lost 5 bases, J lost 5 bases, and 14 bases lay in between. CDR1 and CDR2 (germline): SNHLY, FYNNEI. Here the CDR3 reads CASSSGTRGDTQYF. The CDR3, as DNA: TGTGCCAGCAGTTCCGGGACCAGGGGAGATACGCAGTATTTT.

Only a few counts were recorded for this clonotype. The chain uses TRBV19 and TRBJ2-6; D may be TRBD1 (7 bases). Germline V gene sequence: CDR1 LNHDA, CDR2 SQIVND (reference sequence). The CDR3 totals 15 residues. Trimming left V 5 bases short and J 4 bases short, with 12 bases between. The CDR3 reads CASSGGGPGANVLTF. As DNA, the CDR3 is TGTGCCAGTAGTGGAGGGGGCCCCGGGGCCAACGTCCTGACTTTC.

This clonotype was detected only a few times. CDR3: CASSLLLGLGVRSYEQYF. The CDR3 nucleotides are TGTGCCAGCAGCTTATTATTGGGGTTGGGGGTCAGGTCCTACGAGCAGTACTTC. V gene TRBV7-2 combines with J gene TRBJ2-7, with D perhaps matching TRBD1 or TRBD2 (5 bases each). The CDR3 loop spans 18 amino acids. Trimming took 2 bases from V and 1 from J, leaving 21 bases between them. CDR1 is SGHTA and CDR2 is FQGNSA in the germline V gene.

The chain has TRBV19 and TRBJ2-2; D is perhaps TRBD2 (5 bases). The CDR3 has 13 residues. V lost 8 bases and J lost 2, with 9 bases in between. Germline V gene lookup returns CDR1 LNHDA and CDR2 SQIVND (reference sequence). The CDR3 spells CASCRGNTGELFF. The CDR3 DNA is TGTGCCAGTTGCCGGGGAAACACCGGGGAGCTGTTTTTT.

V and J are TRBV4-3 and TRBJ2-7; tentative D call: TRBD1 (6 bases). Germline V gene sequence: CDR1 LGHNA, CDR2 YSLEER. This CDR3 spans 15 amino acids. The V end lost 0 bases, the J end lost 6 bases, and 15 bases lay between the germline ends. This CDR3 reads CASSQDALQGVEQYF. The CDR3 DNA reads TGCGCCAGCAGCCAAGATGCGTTACAGGGTGTCGAGCAGTACTTC.